These 11 T cell receptor beta chains share one sample of origin, sequenced in a study of T-cell reconstitution after alpha-beta-depleted transplantation in children (dated by TCRdb to about 2016). Libraries were constructed by PCR. The sample was run on an Illumina HiSeq 2500. TCR libraries were prepared with molecular barcoding, using unique molecular identifiers to normalize TCRbeta repertoire quantification. TCRdb trimmed public reads at Q25 via fastp, called clones via MiXCR and kept in-frame beta chains. For every CDR3 protein sequence, its rows merge into one entry that carries the most common genes and DNA. This sample comprises about 200,000 distinct CDR3 sequences, roughly 15% of them detected only once. Less than 15% of the sample goes to the ten largest clones. The sample was PBMCs from the stem cell graft donor, taken from the stem cell graft. The receptors stem from a human donor who donated a stem cell graft to a child with acute lymphoblastic leukemia.

This clonotype was detected a few times. V and J are TRBV7-9 and TRBJ2-3, with 9 bases identical to TRBD2. V shed 5 bases and J 2 bases; nucleotides not matched to a gene: 5. The germline gives CDR1 SEHNR, CDR2 FQNEAQ (reference sequence). CDR3 size: 15 residues. Written as DNA, the CDR3 is TGTGCCAGCAGCGCCGGACTAGCGAACACAGATACGCAGTATTTT. Its protein is CASSAGLANTDTQYF.

At least ten counts were recorded for this clonotype. The genes are TRBV5-1 and TRBJ2-7; TRBD1 agrees at 7 bases. CDR3 length: 16 residues. CDR1 is SGHRS, CDR2 YFSETQ, per germline. With V trimmed by 4 bases and J by 5 bases, 15 bases remained unmatched. CDR3 in DNA: TGCGCCAGCAGCCGGGTACTAGGGGGCGTCCTCCACGAGCAGTACTTC. This translates into CASSRVLGGVLHEQYF.

The table lists this clonotype with many counts. The genes are TRBV7-8 and TRBJ1-1; 8 bases agree with TRBD1. Trimming at V came to 4 bases and at J to 4 bases, leaving 5 bases not matched to a gene. CDR1 and CDR2 from the germline V gene are SGHVS and FQNEAQ. The CDR3 loop spans 14 amino acids. Here the CDR3 reads CASSSTGAITEAFF. CDR3 DNA sequence: TGTGCCAGCAGCTCGACAGGGGCGATCACTGAAGCTTTCTTT. Supplemented by reference TRBV7-8 and TRBJ1-1, the full variable domain reads GAGVSQSPRYKVAKRGQDVALRCDPISGHVSLFWYQQALGQGPEFLTYFQNEAQLDKSGLPSDRFFAERPEGSVSTLKIQRTQQEDSAVYLCASSSTGAITEAFFGQGTRLTVV.

This clonotype occurred many times. This rearrangement joins TRBV20-1 to TRBJ2-7, with TRBD2 identical over 7 bases. Germline values: CDR1 DFQATT, CDR2 SNEGSKA (reference sequence). The V and J ends lost 3 bases and 2 bases, in that order; junction bases with no gene match: 4. The CDR3 consists of 13 residues. The CDR3 region is CSASLGRAYEQYF. The DNA of the CDR3 is TGCAGTGCTAGCTTAGGGAGGGCCTACGAGCAGTACTTC.

This clonotype was detected only a few times. The chain combines TRBV2 with TRBJ2-7; 10 bases agree with TRBD2. This CDR3 spans 14 amino acids. Germline V CDR1 and CDR2: SNHLY, FYNNEI. V dropped 10 bases and J dropped 7; count of bases not matched to a gene: 13. The CDR3 nucleotides are TGTGCCAACAAACTAGCGGGGCCTCGAGAGGAGCAGTACTTC. Translating gives CANKLAGPREEQYF.

The table lists this clonotype with many counts. V is TRBV5-1 and J is TRBJ1-1; no firm D call. Trimming cost V 1 base and J 4 bases, with 14 bases left between them. The germline V gene has CDR1 SGHRS and CDR2 YFSETQ. There are 15 residues in the CDR3. CDR3 sequence reads: CASSLRADVSTEAFF. Here the CDR3 DNA reads TGCGCCAGCAGCTTGAGGGCTGACGTCTCCACTGAAGCTTTCTTT. Supplemented by reference TRBV5-1 and TRBJ1-1, the full variable domain reads KAGVTQTPRYLIKTRGQQVTLSCSPISGHRSVSWYQQTPGQGLQFLFEYFSETQRNKGNFPGRFSGRQFSNSRSEMNVSTLELGDSALYLCASSLRADVSTEAFFGQGTRLTVV.

This clonotype was detected ten times or more. For the CDR3, the DNA is TGTGCCAGCAGCTTGACAGGGGGCAGGTATGAGCAGTTCTTC. It is translated as CASSLTGGRYEQFF. The chain uses TRBV5-5 and TRBJ2-1, with 9 positions matching TRBD1. Germline-derived CDR1 and CDR2 are SGHKS and YYEKEE (reference sequence). V shed 1 base and J 8 bases; nucleotides not matched to a gene: 4. The CDR3 covers 14 residues.

This clonotype was detected many times. V is TRBV7-2 and J is TRBJ2-3; 13 nucleotides align to TRBD2. Germline V gives CDR1 SGHTA, CDR2 FQGNSA. The CDR3 sequence is 15 residues long. Trimming took 6 bases from V and 4 from J; bases not matched to a gene: 4. Written as DNA, the CDR3 is TGTGCCAGCAGGTGGACTAGCGGGAGCGCAGATACGCAGTATTTT. Amino acids: CASRWTSGSADTQYF.

This clonotype was counted ten times or more. J is TRBJ2-3 and V is TRBV11-2, with 11 bases fitting TRBD1. Unmatched junction bases numbered 6, after V lost 6 bases and J lost 4 bases. The CDR3 runs to 15 residues. The germline CDR1 and CDR2 sequences are SGHAT and FQNNGV. The CDR3 spells CASRKGTGGADTQYF. CDR3 DNA sequence: TGTGCCAGCAGGAAGGGGACAGGGGGTGCAGATACGCAGTATTTT.

This clonotype came up many times. CDR3 sequence: CAISESLLYEQYF. CDR3 in DNA: TGTGCCATCAGTGAGTCCCTCCTCTACGAGCAGTACTTC. J is TRBJ2-7 and V is TRBV10-3; D uncertain. V was clipped by 0 bases and J by 3 bases, with 6 bases between them. Germline CDR1 reads ENHRY; CDR2 reads SYGVKD. This CDR3 has 13 amino acids.

Ten or more counts support this clonotype. V usage is TRBV10-3 and J usage is TRBJ2-5; 14 nucleotides align to TRBD2. Germline CDR1 reads ENHRY; CDR2 reads SYGVKD. J was trimmed by 2 bases and V by 0 bases; bases with no gene match: 5. The CDR3 runs to 18 residues. This chain's CDR3 is CAISESGLAGAVQETQYF. CDR3 nucleotide sequence: TGTGCCATCAGTGAGTCGGGACTAGCGGGAGCCGTACAAGAGACCCAGTACTTC.